Sequencing of this TCR beta chain was carried out in a study of shared clonotypes between healthy human individuals. TCRdb's copy holds only in-frame clones and misses some; the assay was immunoSEQ multiplex PCR. The table includes a few million clones, approximately 92% detected once. This clone was picked up one time. The sequence derives from a man aged 18-30 years in good health. The source material was naive CD4+ T cells sorted from blood. Subset noted: CD45RA+ positively selected.

CDR3 DNA: TGTGCCAGCAGCTCGGCGGGTGGTGAAGCTTTCTTT. Its protein is CASSSAGGEAFF. The chain is built from TRBV5-6 and TRBJ1-1; D not certain. Germline V gives CDR1 SGHDT, CDR2 YYEEEE. The CDR3 covers 12 residues. Trimming pared 3 bases from V and 7 bases from J, leaving 10 bases between.